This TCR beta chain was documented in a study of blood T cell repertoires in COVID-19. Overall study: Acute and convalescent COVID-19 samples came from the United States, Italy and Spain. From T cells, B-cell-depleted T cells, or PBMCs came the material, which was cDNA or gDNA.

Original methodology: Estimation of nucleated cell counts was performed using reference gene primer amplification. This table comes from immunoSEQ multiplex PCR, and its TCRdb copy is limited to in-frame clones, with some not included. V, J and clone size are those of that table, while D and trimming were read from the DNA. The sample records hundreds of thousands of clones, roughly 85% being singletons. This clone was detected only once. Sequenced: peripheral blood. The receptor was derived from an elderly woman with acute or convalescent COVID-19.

The DNA of the CDR3 is TGTGCCAGCAGCTCTGACAGCTCCTACAATGAGCAGTTCTTC. It codes for CASSSDSSYNEQFF. V is TRBV9 and J is TRBJ2-1; weak D call: TRBD1 (5 bases). The CDR3 totals 14 residues. V lost 4 bases, J lost 0 bases, and 8 bases lay in between. The germline CDR1 and CDR2 sequences are SGDLS and YYNGEE.